What follows is one T cell receptor (beta chain) and its context. Its target is unknown. The donors were in the roughly 130-subject validation cohort, distinct from the 666-subject first cohort. J gave up 10 bases and V 5 bases, and 12 bases lay outside the gene matches. From germline, CDR1 is MDHEN and CDR2 SYDVKM. The CDR3 has 16 residues. The data stem from a study of cytomegalovirus exposure and HLA in healthy donors. Overall study context: The 550 to 700 first-cohort repertoires and the roughly 120 validation repertoires shared the same platform, a later analysis reported. Study-level results: Subsequent analysis of the approximately 110 validation repertoires found a tendency for first-cohort TCR clusters to co-occur. According to reports, the classifier identified cytomegalovirus status with high specificity and sensitivity.

The method was immunoSEQ multiplex PCR; TCRdb's version includes in-frame clones alone and lacks a portion of them. The profile covers more than 120,000 clones, with about nine tenths appearing a single time and 4.5% to 5.5% taken by the ten largest. The J gene is TRBJ1-6, the V gene TRBV28, with 9 positions matching TRBD1. This TCR came from a man aged 18 to 29 in good health and CMV-seropositive. The specimen sequenced was PBMCs. CDR3 DNA: TGTGCCAGCAGTCCGATCGAGGGACAGGGAGGCTCACCCCTCCACTTT. It specifies CASSPIEGQGGSPLHF. Drawing the rest from reference TRBV28 and TRBJ1-6, the complete variable domain is DVKVTQSSRYLVKRTGEKVFLECVQDMDHENMFWYRQDPGLGLRLIYFSYDVKMKEKGDIPEGYSVSREKKERFSLILESASTNQTSMYLCASSPIEGQGGSPLHFGNGTRLTVT.